The text below deals with one TCR beta chain. Germline V lookup: CDR1 MGHDK, CDR2 SYGVNS. V lost 8 bases and J lost 2, with 12 bases in between. The CDR3 loop spans 13 amino acids. This record comes from a study of Graves' ophthalmopathy and Graves' hyperthyroidism. For repertoire sequencing, the TCR beta CDR3 regions were amplified from RNA transcripts. HTBI primers primed a first-round RT-PCR, and a second-round multiplex PCR followed. In TCRdb, the multiplex PCR reads were re-called with MiXCR into one record per CDR3 protein. The sample lists hundreds of thousands of distinct CDR3 sequences, approximately 15% seen once, with about 10% in the top ten.

The sample consisted of blood. The TCR comes from a woman in her twenties or thirties with Graves' ophthalmopathy. The chain couples TRBV25-1 to TRBJ1-1; perhaps TRBD1 as D (5 bases). The CDR3 DNA sequence: TGTGCCAGCGCCAGGGAGGTCAACACTGAAGCTTTCTTT. Protein: CASAREVNTEAFF. The full variable domain, its missing parts supplied by reference TRBV25-1 and TRBJ1-1, is EADIYQTPRYLVIGTGKKITLECSQTMGHDKMYWYQQDPGMELHLIHYSYGVNSTEKGDLSSESTVSRIRTEHFPLTLESARPSHTSQYLCASAREVNTEAFFGQGTRLTVV.